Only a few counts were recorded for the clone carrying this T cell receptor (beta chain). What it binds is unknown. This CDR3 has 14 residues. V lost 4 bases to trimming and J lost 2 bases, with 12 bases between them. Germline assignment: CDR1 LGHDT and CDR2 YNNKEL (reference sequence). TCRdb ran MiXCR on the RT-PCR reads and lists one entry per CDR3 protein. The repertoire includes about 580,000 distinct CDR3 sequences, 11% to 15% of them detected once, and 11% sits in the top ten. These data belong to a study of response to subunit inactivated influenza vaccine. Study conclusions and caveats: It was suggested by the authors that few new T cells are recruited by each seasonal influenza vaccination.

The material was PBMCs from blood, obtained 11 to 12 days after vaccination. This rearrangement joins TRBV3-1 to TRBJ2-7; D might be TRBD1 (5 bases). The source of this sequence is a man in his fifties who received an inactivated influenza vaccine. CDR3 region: CASSRRQNTYEQYF. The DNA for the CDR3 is TGTGCCAGCAGCCGCCGACAGAATACCTACGAGCAGTACTTC.